The source of this T cell receptor (beta chain) is a study of shared clonotypes between healthy human individuals (dated by TCRdb to 2020 to 2022). The study in broad terms: A few men and a couple of women, aged 18 to 49 years, made up the cohort. Per donor, three plates each were used for CD4 naive and CD4 memory, two for CD8 naive, and one for CD8 memory. To estimate repertoire size and how much clonotype sharing occurs between individuals, the study deeply sequenced the blood TCR repertoires of 5 or 6 healthy adults. Libraries were prepared and TCR repertoires were sequenced by different laboratories using diverse techniques, in order to increase sequencing depth and limit assay-specific biases. Per donor, leukapheresis produced somewhere between about 0.85 and 10 billion PBMCs.

This clone was observed a few times. The specificity of this receptor is unknown. Nothing much larger sits one base from this clone, and base qualities are not available. This specimen includes other DNA sequences encoding the same CDR3. Using the deep immunoSEQ assay, TCR CDR3 regions were amplified from genomic DNA by multiplex PCR. Extracted genomic DNA from each cell subset was spread evenly across all wells of several immunoSEQ 96-well plates, with each plate serving as a replicate. For sorted subsets, each replicate PCR was loaded with roughly 200 ng genomic DNA, equivalent to 32,000 or so T cell genomes. The purified libraries were quantified using a Qubit 3.0 fluorometer, sized with a Bioanalyzer 2100, and then quantified again using the KAPA Library Quantification kit. Each immunoSEQ 96-well plate was sequenced on its own single-read 150-cycle Illumina NextSeq 550 flow cell. In the source study's methods: The immunoSEQ output contained only junctional sequences without quality scores, so filtering could not match that applied to full-length reads. To assign V/J genes and CDR3, sequences were annotated against IMGT germline references using PyIR, a Python wrapper for IgBLAST v1.9. Reads were filtered out if the reads had weak V/J assignments (E-value above 1e-6), no CDR3, stop codons, out-of-frame junctions, or ambiguous translated residues. A V3J clonotype was defined by an identical inferred V gene, J gene, and CDR3 amino acid sequence. To compute the percentage overlap between repertoires, the number of shared unique clonotypes was divided by the size of the smaller repertoire. Repertoire richness was assessed with RTK rarefaction, the Chao1 estimator, and Recon v2.1 estimates of unobserved clonotypes. For all TCRbeta clonotypes obtained by the gDNA method from a few donors, generation probabilities were computed with OLGA. TCRdb obtained this table from immuneACCESS and retained in-frame rearrangements with V and J assigned. These tables miss some clones; where compared with another copy, unresolved V genes account for less than half of the shortfall, and the remainder is unexplained. For V, J and clone size, that table is used; D and trimming come from the DNA. For this sample the table gives nearly 750,000 clones, of which roughly 72% were detected only once. More than 1.5% of the sample belongs to the ten largest clones.

CDR1 is given as SGHDN and CDR2 as FVKESK, both from the germline V gene. The CDR3, cysteine through phenylalanine, is 15 amino acids long. Only the CDR3 region is kept as DNA, spanning 45 bases read in frame from base 1. V loses 6 bases at its end and J loses 5 bases; junction bases beyond the gene matches: 5. The donors were healthy, HIV-negative adults who had no recently reported acute infections or vaccinations. All donors were Caucasian adults living in Nashville, Tennessee, USA. Magnetic negative selection was used to enrich CD4+ T cells, after which naive cells were positively selected on CD45RA and the negative fraction became the memory subset. Blood was collected by leukapheresis, and PBMCs were isolated by Ficoll-Histopaque density gradient centrifugation and then cryopreserved in liquid nitrogen vapor phase. Analytical flow cytometry was used to check the purity and quantity of each magnetically sorted T cell population. Genomic DNA was isolated from each sorted fraction and quantified by UV absorbance on a Nanodrop 2000c.

The study at large found these results: Even with the large sequencing depth, rarefaction of the sorted-subset datasets indicated that sequencing was incomplete. Pairwise subsampling led to the expectation that sequencing depth would affect the degree of clonotype sharing among donors. Because the study included only a small number of donors, the genetic and exposure-history diversity represented was limited. Only blood was sampled, and tissue TCR repertoires likely differ from those in blood. Naive subsets generally had larger estimated clonotype richness than memory subsets. When several donors were compared, the shared fraction of clonotypes was around 5.1% for naive CD4, around 3.6% for naive CD8, 2% to 2.5% for memory CD4, and 0.3% to 0.5% for memory CD8. Higher generation probabilities were observed for clonotypes shared by all four sorted-subset donors than for non-shared clonotypes.

The receptor's source is a woman in her twenties or thirties in good health. This sequence uses TRBV14 and TRBJ2-2, with 11 bases matching TRBD2. Material: memory CD4+ T cells sorted from blood. What this sample's cell subset or site label stands for: CD45RA-negative fraction. The CDR3 in this case is CASRLAGAGTGELFF. The DNA is as follows: TGTGCCAGCAGACTAGCGGGAGCAGGGACCGGGGAGCTGTTTTTT.